Following are 22 T cell receptor beta chains from one sample sequenced in a study of blood T cell repertoires in COVID-19. Generated by immunoSEQ multiplex PCR, the TCRdb table keeps only in-frame clones and is missing some. The table shows 55,000 to 80,000 clones, with approximately 78% occurring only once. The sequencing input was peripheral blood. Receptors originate from a man between 60 and 75 years old with COVID-19, enrolled during active disease.

This clone showed up many times. The gene calls are TRBV5-5 and TRBJ1-2; D unclear. Germline values: CDR1 SGHKS, CDR2 YYEKEE (reference sequence). Trimming took 5 bases from V and 2 from J, leaving 13 bases between them. The CDR3 has 14 residues. Here the CDR3 reads CASRREGTNYGYTF. DNA of the CDR3: TGTGCCAGCAGGCGGGAGGGCACCAACTATGGCTACACCTTC.

This clone was picked up a small number of times. The chain links TRBV7-9 to TRBJ2-7; 8 nucleotides match TRBD2. V shed 5 bases, J shed 0 bases, and the junction held 9 bases outside the gene matches. Germline CDR1 reads SEHNR; CDR2 reads FQNEAQ (reference sequence). The CDR3 length is 16 residues. The CDR3 loop is CASSQFIAGSSYEQYF. The CDR3 DNA reads as TGTGCCAGCAGCCAATTTATAGCGGGGAGCTCCTACGAGCAGTACTTC.

This chain uses TRBV4-1 with TRBJ2-3; D possibly corresponds to TRBD2 (6 bases). CDR1 and CDR2 from the germline V gene are MGHRA and YSYEKL. V shed 4 bases and J shed 2 bases, with 13 bases lying between them. The CDR3 extends over 15 amino acids. CDR3 sequence reads: CASSRREASTDTQYF. CDR3 in DNA: TGCGCCAGCAGCCGGAGGGAGGCCTCCACAGATACGCAGTATTTT.

This chain uses TRBV24-1 with TRBJ1-2; D not certain. Per germline, CDR1 KGHDR and CDR2 SFDVKD. The CDR3 is 12 amino acids. Trimming cost V 2 bases and J 4 bases, with 4 bases left between them. CDR3 nucleotides: TGTGCCACCAGTGATTCCGGCTATGGCTACACCTTC. Translated: CATSDSGYGYTF.

This clone was seen only a few times. V gene TRBV27 combines with J gene TRBJ2-7; 10 bases are shared with TRBD2. Trimming removed 5 bases from V and 3 bases from J; junction bases left unmatched: 4. CDR1 and CDR2 from the germline V gene are MNHEY and SMNVEV (reference sequence). This CDR3 is 14 amino acids long. The chain's CDR3 is CASSRLAGLYEQYF. The CDR3 coding sequence is TGTGCCAGCAGTAGACTAGCGGGCCTCTACGAGCAGTACTTC.

With regard to this clone: Distinct nucleotide sequences in the sample also encode this CDR3. This rearrangement joins TRBV10-3 to TRBJ1-5; D is unresolved. In germline, CDR1 is ENHRY, CDR2 SYGVKD. The V end was cut by 6 bases, the J end by 3 bases, with 6 bases between. The CDR3 sequence is 12 residues long. The CDR3 nucleotides are TGTGCCATCAGCCCTAACAATCAGCCCCAGCATTTT. Protein product: CAISPNNQPQHF.

V usage is TRBV19 and J usage is TRBJ2-5, with D tentatively TRBD1 (6 bases). This CDR3 contains 15 residues. Trimming left V 7 bases short and J 1 base short, with 16 bases between. Germline CDR1 and CDR2: LNHDA and SQIVND (reference sequence). CDR3 region: CASNQQGLGQETQYF. CDR3 coding DNA: TGTGCCAGTAATCAACAGGGCCTCGGCCAAGAGACCCAGTACTTC.

CDR3 in amino acids: CASSQGRDRVNEKLFF. In nucleotides, the CDR3 is TGTGCCAGCAGCCAGGGCCGGGACAGGGTCAATGAAAAACTGTTTTTT. This chain joins TRBV3-1 (or the pseudogene TRBV3-2) and TRBJ1-4; 9 bases are shared with TRBD1. Germline V gene lookup returns CDR1 LGHDT and CDR2 YNNKEL (reference sequence). The V gene end was trimmed by 3 bases and the J gene end by 5 bases; junction bases not matched to a gene: 7. This CDR3 contains 16 residues.

V is TRBV10-1 and J is TRBJ2-4, with 11 bases lining up with TRBD1. The CDR3 is made up of 13 amino acids. Germline lookup yields CDR1 WNHNN and CDR2 SYGVQD (reference sequence). Trimming at V came to 2 bases and at J to 14 bases, leaving 5 bases not matched to a gene. The CDR3 is CASSERTGGREYF. CDR3 sequence (DNA): TGCGCCAGCAGTGAGAGGACAGGGGGCAGGGAGTACTTC.

This chain connects TRBV9 to TRBJ2-2, with 10 bases identical to TRBD2. The CDR3 is 15 amino acids. Germline trimming cut 5 bases from V and 1 base from J; bases unmatched to any gene: 2. CDR1 is SGDLS, CDR2 YYNGEE, per germline. The CDR3 sequence is CASRRTSGNTGELFF. The CDR3 DNA sequence: TGTGCCAGCAGAAGGACTAGCGGGAACACCGGGGAGCTGTTTTTT.

The sample holds one count of this clone. V gene TRBV5-1 combines with J gene TRBJ2-7; no clear D. Germline assignment: CDR1 SGHRS and CDR2 YFSETQ. This CDR3 has 13 residues. V was shortened by 0 bases and J by 5 bases, with 9 bases between the two germline ends. The CDR3 is CASSLGFRDEQYF. The CDR3 DNA sequence: TGCGCCAGCAGCTTGGGGTTTCGGGACGAGCAGTACTTC.

The chain employs TRBV3-1 (or the pseudogene TRBV3-2) and TRBJ1-4; D perhaps matches TRBD1 (6 bases). Looked up from germline, CDR1 is LGHDT and CDR2 is YNNKEL (reference sequence). V was pared by 7 bases and J by 5 bases, with 8 bases between. CDR3 length equals 12 residues. CDR3 in amino acids: CASTDRNEKLFF. CDR3 sequence (DNA): TGTGCCAGCACTGACAGGAATGAAAAACTGTTTTTT.

For the CDR3, the DNA is TGTGCCAGCAGTCGATGGCGGCCGGGTGAAAAACTGTTTTTT. Translated, it gives CASSRWRPGEKLFF. The gene calls are TRBV27 and TRBJ1-4; unclear D gene. Germline V gives CDR1 MNHEY, CDR2 SMNVEV (reference sequence). Trimming stripped 5 bases from V and 7 bases from J, with 14 bases between. This CDR3 is 14 amino acids long.

This chain links TRBV4-1 with TRBJ1-1, with D uncertain. From germline, CDR1 is MGHRA and CDR2 YSYEKL. CDR3 length equals 13 residues. The V and J ends lost 0 bases and 11 bases respectively, with 13 bases between them. The CDR3 region is CASSQDRFLVAFF. The CDR3, as DNA: TGCGCCAGCAGCCAAGATCGGTTTTTGGTGGCTTTCTTT.

This chain joins TRBV4-1 and TRBJ2-7; 8 bases match TRBD1. J was trimmed by 8 bases and V by 2 bases; bases with no gene match: 14. Looked up from germline, CDR1 is MGHRA and CDR2 is YSYEKL. The length of the CDR3 is 16 residues. The CDR3 reads CASSQPDRAHLGQQYF. The CDR3 nucleotides read TGCGCCAGCAGCCAACCGGACAGGGCCCACCTAGGGCAGCAGTACTTC.

This rearrangement joins TRBV7-2 to TRBJ2-1; tentatively, D is TRBD2 (5 bases). CDR1 is SGHTA, CDR2 FQGNSA, per germline. V was shortened by 4 bases and J by 8 bases, with 18 bases between the two germline ends. The CDR3 length is 15 residues. The CDR3: CASSSRYGEPDEQFF. The CDR3 DNA sequence: TGTGCCAGCAGCTCAAGGTACGGGGAGCCGGATGAGCAGTTCTTC.

The J gene is TRBJ1-5, the V gene TRBV6-5; tentatively, D is TRBD1 (6 bases). The V end lost 6 bases, the J end lost 5 bases, and 17 bases lay between the germline ends. In germline, CDR1 is MNHEY, CDR2 SVGAGI. This CDR3 is built from 15 residues. As DNA, the CDR3 is TGTGCCAGCAGCCCGAGGGGGACGGGCTATCAGCCCCAGCATTTT. Translated: CASSPRGTGYQPQHF.

The chain has TRBV18 and TRBJ2-1; 11 bases fit TRBD2. V trimming: 1 base; J trimming: 3 bases; junction bases outside the gene matches: 5. The germline CDR1 and CDR2 sequences are KGHSH and LQKENI. The CDR3 spans 17 residues. The CDR3 bases are TGTGCCAGCTCACCACGTTCGACTAGCGGGGACTACAATGAGCAGTTCTTC. Residues: CASSPRSTSGDYNEQFF. The entire variable domain, with the rest obtained from reference TRBV18 and TRBJ2-1, is as follows: NAGVMQNPRHLVRRRGQEARLRCSPMKGHSHVYWYRQLPEEGLKFMVYLQKENIIDESGMPKERFSAEFPKEGPSILRIQQVVRGDSAAYFCASSPRSTSGDYNEQFFGPGTRLTVL.

The rearrangement links TRBV24-1 to TRBJ2-2; TRBD1 might be the D (5 bases). The germline V gene encodes CDR1 KGHDR and CDR2 SFDVKD. The CDR3 runs 14 residues. With 7 bases removed from V and 8 bases from J, the gap between germline ends came to 16 bases. The CDR3 DNA reads TGTGCCACCAGGGGGCCCCCGGATCCAGGGGAGCTGTTTTTT. Translating gives CATRGPPDPGELFF.

J is TRBJ2-7 and V is TRBV4-2; 13 bases are shared with TRBD2. The CDR3 has 15 residues. Germline V gene data show CDR1 as LGHNA and CDR2 as YNFKEQ. V was clipped by 1 base and J by 6 bases; unmatched bases: 3. CDR3 coding DNA: TGTGCCAGCAGCCAAGGGACTAGCGGGAGTCTCGAGCAGTACTTC. Translated, it gives CASSQGTSGSLEQYF.

The V gene is TRBV7-2, the J gene TRBJ2-5, with 7 nucleotides matching TRBD2. This CDR3 is 16 amino acids long. In germline, CDR1 is SGHTA, CDR2 FQGNSA. After removal of 2 bases from V and 4 bases from J, the junction contained 10 bases not matched to a gene. CDR3 sequence reads: CASSLNSGERGETQYF. The CDR3 DNA reads TGTGCCAGCAGCTTAAATTCCGGCGAGCGGGGAGAGACCCAGTACTTC.

The genes are TRBV28 and TRBJ1-2; D perhaps matches TRBD1 (6 bases). Per the germline V gene, CDR1 is MDHEN and CDR2 is SYDVKM. V gave up 6 bases and J gave up 4 bases, with 18 bases separating them. The CDR3 is 15 residues long. The CDR3 is CASSPAWGRGYGYTF. The DNA for the CDR3 is TGTGCCAGCAGCCCAGCCTGGGGGCGAGGCTATGGCTACACCTTC.